This is a list of T cell receptor beta chains from one sample in a study of cytomegalovirus exposure and HLA in healthy donors. Repertoires were generated with immunoSEQ multiplex PCR, while TCRdb's copy carries only in-frame clones and drops some. This table has about 130,000 clones, about 66% appearing once. The sequencing sample was made of PBMCs. The receptor set was obtained from a human donor in good health. Each CDR3 is given with its conserved first and last residue. A D gene is named only where the DNA matches it firmly. Part of the rows lack a size; the others show once, few, many or a class for expanded clones.

D gene: TRBD1; J gene: TRBJ2-5; V gene: TRBV5-4; clone size: few; CDR3 protein: CASSLRQGAKTQYF; CDR3 DNA: TGTGCCAGCAGCTTAAGACAGGGGGCGAAGACCCAGTACTTC
D gene: .; J gene: TRBJ2-7; V gene: TRBV27; clone size: .; CDR3 protein: CASSQRISSSYEQYF; CDR3 DNA: TGTGCCAGCAGTCAGAGGATTAGCAGCTCCTACGAGCAGTACTTC
D gene: TRBD2; J gene: TRBJ2-3; V gene: TRBV5-4; clone size: .; CDR3 protein: CASSLTSGSADTQYF; CDR3 DNA: TGTGCCAGCAGCTTGACTAGCGGGAGTGCAGATACGCAGTATTTT
D gene: .; J gene: TRBJ2-7; V gene: TRBV7-7; clone size: .; CDR3 protein: CASSLSPSAYEQYF; CDR3 DNA: TGTGCCAGCAGCCTTAGTCCGTCTGCCTACGAGCAGTACTTC
D gene: TRBD1; J gene: TRBJ1-1; V gene: TRBV19; clone size: few; CDR3 protein: CASTIGTGPAFF; CDR3 DNA: TGTGCCAGTACCATCGGGACAGGGCCAGCTTTCTTT
D gene: .; J gene: TRBJ2-7; V gene: TRBV18; clone size: .; CDR3 protein: CASSPTRDSYEQYF; CDR3 DNA: TGTGCCAGCTCACCGACCCGGGATTCCTACGAGCAGTACTTC
D gene: .; J gene: TRBJ2-5; V gene: TRBV7-9; clone size: few; CDR3 protein: CASSLLWGIGQFQETQYF; CDR3 DNA: TGTGCCAGCAGCTTACTTTGGGGTATAGGACAGTTCCAAGAGACCCAGTACTTC
D gene: TRBD1; J gene: TRBJ1-2; V gene: TRBV28; clone size: few; CDR3 protein: CASSGPGQGISGYTF; CDR3 DNA: TGTGCCAGCAGTGGCCCGGGACAGGGGATTTCGGGCTACACCTTC
D gene: .; J gene: TRBJ1-4; V gene: TRBV4-2; clone size: .; CDR3 protein: CASSQAPGENEKLFF; CDR3 DNA: TGTGCCAGCAGCCAAGCCCCGGGGGAAAATGAAAAACTGTTTTTT
D gene: TRBD2; J gene: TRBJ2-1; V gene: TRBV5-1; clone size: .; CDR3 protein: CASTIDSGRHNEQFF; CDR3 DNA: TGCGCCAGCACCATAGATAGCGGGAGGCACAATGAGCAGTTCTTC
D gene: TRBD2; J gene: TRBJ2-7; V gene: TRBV5-8; clone size: few; CDR3 protein: CASSLPGLAGGPNREQYF; CDR3 DNA: TGTGCCAGCAGCCTTCCGGGACTAGCGGGAGGCCCAAACCGGGAGCAGTACTTC
D gene: TRBD2; J gene: TRBJ2-7; V gene: TRBV2; clone size: .; CDR3 protein: CASSDSAVRLAGGPGGF; CDR3 DNA: TGTGCCAGCAGTGATTCTGCAGTCAGGCTAGCGGGAGGGCCGGGTGGCTTC
D gene: .; J gene: TRBJ1-6; V gene: TRBV5-1; clone size: .; CDR3 protein: CASSLDLGANSPLHF; CDR3 DNA: TGCGCCAGCAGCTTGGACTTGGGAGCTAATTCACCCCTCCACTTT
D gene: TRBD1; J gene: TRBJ2-7; V gene: TRBV5-1; clone size: .; CDR3 protein: CASSPQTRTGYLTYEQYF; CDR3 DNA: TGCGCCAGCAGCCCCCAGACAAGGACAGGGTATCTCACCTACGAGCAGTACTTC
D gene: .; J gene: TRBJ2-3; V gene: TRBV7-3; clone size: .; CDR3 protein: CASSQGGAGVRDTQYF; CDR3 DNA: TGTGCCAGCAGCCAGGGTGGGGCAGGGGTCAGAGATACGCAGTATTTT
D gene: TRBD2; J gene: TRBJ2-7; V gene: TRBV18; clone size: .; CDR3 protein: CASSPGASGRYEQYF; CDR3 DNA: TGTGCCAGCTCACCAGGGGCTAGCGGGCGCTACGAGCAGTACTTC
D gene: TRBD2; J gene: TRBJ2-3; V gene: TRBV9; clone size: once; CDR3 protein: CASSVGTSGTSTDTQYF; CDR3 DNA: TGTGCCAGCAGCGTCGGGACTAGCGGGACTAGCACAGATACGCAGTATTTT
D gene: .; J gene: TRBJ2-7; V gene: TRBV23-1; clone size: .; CDR3 protein: CASSLPGGQYF; CDR3 DNA: TGCGCCAGCAGTCTACCCGGTGGGCAGTACTTC
D gene: .; J gene: TRBJ1-1; V gene: TRBV7-9; clone size: .; CDR3 protein: CASSLQDTEAFF; CDR3 DNA: TGTGCCAGCAGCTTGCAGGACACTGAAGCTTTCTTT
D gene: .; J gene: TRBJ2-1; V gene: TRBV11-2; clone size: few; CDR3 protein: CASSPRMGAYERFF; CDR3 DNA: TGTGCCAGCAGCCCGCGAATGGGGGCCTATGAGCGGTTCTTC
D gene: .; J gene: TRBJ2-1; V gene: TRBV4-1; clone size: .; CDR3 protein: CASSQDNYNEQFF; CDR3 DNA: TGCGCCAGCAGCCAAGATAATTACAATGAGCAGTTCTTC
D gene: .; J gene: TRBJ2-2; V gene: TRBV18; clone size: once; CDR3 protein: CASSPEGFGQATGELFF; CDR3 DNA: TGTGCCAGCTCACCGGAGGGCTTCGGACAGGCCACCGGGGAGCTGTTTTTT
D gene: .; J gene: TRBJ1-3; V gene: TRBV7-6; clone size: .; CDR3 protein: CASSPLVADSGNTIYF; CDR3 DNA: TGTGCCAGCAGCCCCTTGGTGGCCGACTCTGGAAACACCATATATTTT
D gene: TRBD2; J gene: TRBJ2-2; V gene: TRBV4-1; clone size: .; CDR3 protein: CASSQGGGRGTGELFF; CDR3 DNA: TGCGCCAGCAGCCAAGGGGGGGGTCGAGGGACCGGGGAGCTGTTTTTT
D gene: TRBD2; J gene: TRBJ2-5; V gene: TRBV6-4; clone size: .; CDR3 protein: CASSDSQTSGRGETQYF; CDR3 DNA: TGTGCCAGCAGTGACTCCCAGACTAGCGGGAGGGGGGAGACCCAGTACTTC
D gene: .; J gene: TRBJ2-3; V gene: TRBV7-3; clone size: once; CDR3 protein: CASSSPGADTQYF; CDR3 DNA: TGTGCCAGCAGCTCGCCGGGGGCAGATACGCAGTATTTT
D gene: .; J gene: TRBJ2-1; V gene: TRBV25-1; clone size: .; CDR3 protein: CASSEIPGVSSYNEQFF; CDR3 DNA: TGTGCCAGCAGTGAAATTCCCGGGGTAAGCTCCTACAATGAGCAGTTCTTC
D gene: .; J gene: TRBJ2-7; V gene: TRBV2; clone size: .; CDR3 protein: CASSEGQAHEQYF; CDR3 DNA: TGTGCCAGCAGTGAAGGACAGGCTCACGAGCAGTACTTC
D gene: TRBD1; J gene: TRBJ2-1; V gene: TRBV27; clone size: .; CDR3 protein: CASSSPGQLYNEQFF; CDR3 DNA: TGTGCCAGCAGTTCGCCGGGACAGCTTTACAATGAGCAGTTCTTC
D gene: TRBD1; J gene: TRBJ2-1; V gene: TRBV27; clone size: .; CDR3 protein: CASTPRTGGGYEQFF; CDR3 DNA: TGTGCCAGCACCCCCCGGACAGGGGGAGGCTATGAGCAGTTCTTC
D gene: TRBD1; J gene: TRBJ2-1; V gene: TRBV9; clone size: .; CDR3 protein: CASSPGQGARNEQFF; CDR3 DNA: TGTGCCAGCAGCCCGGGACAGGGGGCGAGGAATGAGCAGTTCTTC
D gene: TRBD2; J gene: TRBJ2-3; V gene: TRBV6-1; clone size: .; CDR3 protein: CASSPGTSILDTQYF; CDR3 DNA: TGTGCCAGCAGCCCCGGGACTAGTATTTTGGATACGCAGTATTTT
D gene: .; J gene: TRBJ2-7; V gene: TRBV11-3; clone size: .; CDR3 protein: CASSLPGGYEQYF; CDR3 DNA: TGTGCCAGCAGCTTACCCGGCGGCTACGAGCAGTACTTC